The present T cell receptor beta chain was sequenced within a study of cytomegalovirus exposure and HLA in healthy donors. The wider study: As released early, the data held roughly 85 million unique TCRs from HLA-typed donors.

Comments on this clone: Its antigen remains unknown.

Each donor was nominally healthy when sampled (though unrecorded immune exposures were likely). Study conclusions and caveats: On later analysis, the bulk of CMV-associated TCR beta chains appeared to be HLA-restricted. Indistinguishability led to the exclusion of some V segments, TRBV6-2 and TRBV6-3 included.

Trimming took off 4 bases at V and 4 bases at J, with 9 bases between the two ends. Germline loops: CDR1 SGHAT, CDR2 FQDESV (reference sequence). The CDR3 extends over 13 amino acids. The PCR had 60 Vbeta and 13 Jbeta primers. Sequenced by immunoSEQ multiplex PCR; TCRdb stores in-frame clones only, minus some. Here the sample spans approximately 140,000 clones, more than 60% being singletons. The sequence derives from a male donor in good health and CMV-seronegative. The chain employs TRBV11-1 and TRBJ2-3; weak D call: TRBD2 (5 bases). The specimen sequenced was PBMCs. CDR3 nucleotides: TGTGCCAGCAGCTGGGGAGCCCCAGATACGCAGTATTTT. It specifies CASSWGAPDTQYF.